This section outlines one T cell receptor (beta chain) sequence together with its context. What it recognizes is unknown. Profiled with immunoSEQ multiplex PCR; TCRdb holds only in-frame clones, not every one. The table lists 12,000 or so clones, roughly 93% of them singletons. This sample was included in a study of T cells in narcolepsy. Looked up from germline, CDR1 is SNHLY and CDR2 is FYNNEI. Trimming removed 8 bases from V and 0 bases from J, with 4 bases in between. This CDR3 region has 11 residues. Study-level findings and limits: HCRT-specific and TRIB2-specific autoreactive clonotypes appeared among same-patient CSF and blood CD4+ clonotypes.

The sample taken for sequencing was CD45RA- memory CD4+ T cells from PBMCs. The chain is built from TRBV2 and TRBJ1-1; no firm D call. The source of this sequence is a human donor with narcolepsy. In DNA, the CDR3 is TGTGCCAGCGAGCTGAACACTGAAGCTTTCTTT. Protein sequence: CASELNTEAFF.